Listed below are T cell receptor beta chains from one sample, sequenced in a study of blood T cell repertoires in COVID-19. Profiled with immunoSEQ multiplex PCR; TCRdb holds only in-frame clones, not every one. The sample shows 220,000 or so clones, around 91% of them seen only once. Sequenced input: PBMCs or T cells enriched from blood (not recorded which). The receptor source for this set is a man aged 25 to 45 who had been exposed to COVID-19. Both conserved end residues are trimmed from each CDR3. A D gene is named only where the DNA matches it firmly.

D,J,V,CDR3
TRBD1,TRBJ1-2,TRBV6-5,ASSSYRGLYGYT
.,TRBJ1-3,TRBV5-1,ASSFGGSNRNTIY
TRBD2,TRBJ2-2,TRBV2,ASSEWTSGETGELF
.,TRBJ2-1,TRBV9,ASSALWGHSYNEQF
TRBD1,TRBJ2-2,TRBV19,ASSIGGTAYTGELF
.,TRBJ2-3,TRBV4-1,ASSQYKGSIPLGFLTQY
TRBD1,TRBJ2-1,TRBV2,ASSEGDRDRNEQF
.,TRBJ2-3,TRBV2,ASSVRGGDTQY
.,TRBJ1-1,TRBV5-4,ASSPNLRDTPGDTEAF
.,TRBJ1-4,TRBV7-5,VRSYLSYGGGEKLF
.,TRBJ1-5,TRBV6-5,ASSPQSAGMPQH
.,TRBJ2-3,TRBV5-1,ASSPRVRTDTQY
TRBD2,TRBJ2-1,TRBV12-5,ASGISGGASEQF
.,TRBJ1-1,TRBV21-1,AGTGGTEDEAF
TRBD1,TRBJ2-7,TRBV11-3,ASSLREGAREQY